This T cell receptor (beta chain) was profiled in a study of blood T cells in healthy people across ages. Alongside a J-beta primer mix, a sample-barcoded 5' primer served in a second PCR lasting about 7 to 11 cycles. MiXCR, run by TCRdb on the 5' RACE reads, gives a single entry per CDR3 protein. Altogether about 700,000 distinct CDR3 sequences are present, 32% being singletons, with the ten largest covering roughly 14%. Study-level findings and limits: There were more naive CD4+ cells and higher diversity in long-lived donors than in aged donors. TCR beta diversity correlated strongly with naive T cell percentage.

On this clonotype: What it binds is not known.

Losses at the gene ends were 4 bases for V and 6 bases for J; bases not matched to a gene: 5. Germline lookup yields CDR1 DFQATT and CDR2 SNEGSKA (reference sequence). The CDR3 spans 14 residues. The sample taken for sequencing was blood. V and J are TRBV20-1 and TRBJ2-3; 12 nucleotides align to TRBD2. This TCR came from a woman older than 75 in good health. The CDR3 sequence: CSATLTSGRDTQYF. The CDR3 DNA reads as TGCAGTGCTACCCTAACTAGCGGGAGGGATACGCAGTATTTT.